Sequencing of this T cell receptor (beta chain) was carried out in a study of PD-L1 blockade in urothelial cancer. Study at large: T cell content in blood samples showed a median of about 140,000.

V lost 4 bases, J lost 6 bases, and 9 bases stayed unmatched. Germline CDR1 and CDR2: PRHDT and FYEKMQ (reference sequence). The CDR3 totals 14 residues. Sequencing used immunoSEQ multiplex PCR; TCRdb keeps in-frame clones, though not all of them. The table includes tens of thousands of clones, about nine tenths detected once. This clonotype was obtained from a woman in her 70s with urothelial cancer. The input for sequencing was PBMCs, taken around atezolizumab (anti-PD-L1) treatment. V and J are TRBV13 and TRBJ2-7; 7 bases align to TRBD1. CDR3 region: CASSSPTNRGEQYF. CDR3 nucleotides: TGTGCCAGCAGCTCGCCAACAAACAGGGGCGAGCAGTACTTC.